The rows below give T cell receptor beta chains drawn from one sample of a study of CD8 T cells in ankylosing spondylitis. A single record per CDR3 protein comes from TCRdb applying MiXCR to the 5' RACE reads. The sample carries roughly 230,000 distinct CDR3 sequences, more than 15% recorded once. Sample: blood, either unsorted or a sorted T cell fraction (not recorded which). All receptors derive from a male donor with ankylosing spondylitis or in good health (not recorded which). Each CDR3 is given with its conserved first and last residue. D genes are given only for firm matches. Some rows have no size entry. The others give once, few or many, or a class for an expanded clone.

j_call	clone_size	d_call	v_call	cdr3_aa	cdr3_nt
TRBJ2-7	few	.	TRBV7-9	CATQGGAEQYF	TGTGCCACACAAGGGGGGGCCGAGCAGTACTTC
TRBJ2-3	few	TRBD2	TRBV9	CASSPYSGDTDTQYF	TGTGCCAGCTCCCCCTATAGCGGGGACACAGATACGCAGTATTTT
TRBJ2-1	.	TRBD1	TRBV16	CASSQWMDRAYNEQFF	TGTGCCAGCAGCCAATGGATGGACAGGGCCTACAATGAGCAGTTCTTC
TRBJ2-3	few	.	TRBV19	CASSTREVRTDTQYF	TGTGCCAGTAGTACCAGGGAGGTTCGTACAGATACGCAGTATTTT
TRBJ2-1	few	TRBD2	TRBV6-2/TRBV6-3	CASSTLTSGSYNEQFF	TGTGCCAGCAGCACCTTGACTAGCGGGAGCTACAATGAGCAGTTCTTC
TRBJ2-7	.	TRBD2	TRBV7-9	CASSLPSGAFYEQYF	TGTGCCAGCAGCTTACCTAGCGGGGCATTCTACGAGCAGTACTTC
TRBJ2-2	few	.	TRBV4-2	CASSHVRDSHGELFF	TGTGCCAGCAGCCATGTGCGGGACAGCCACGGGGAGCTGTTTTTT
TRBJ2-7	many	.	TRBV4-3	CASSQDRTASYEQYF	TGCGCCAGCAGCCAAGATAGGACAGCCTCCTACGAGCAGTACTTC
TRBJ1-1	few	.	TRBV19	CASSPGNAEAFF	TGTGCCAGTAGCCCAGGTAACGCTGAAGCTTTCTTT
TRBJ2-7	.	TRBD2	TRBV6-5	CASSYPTSGSYEQYF	TGTGCCAGCAGTTACCCGACTAGCGGGAGCTACGAGCAGTACTTC
TRBJ2-1	few	TRBD2	TRBV6-2/TRBV6-3	CASSYVLAGKYNEQFF	TGTGCCAGCAGTTACGTCCTAGCGGGAAAATACAATGAGCAGTTCTTC
TRBJ2-7	few	.	TRBV20-1	CSARDRLLYEQYF	TGCAGTGCTAGAGATAGACTCCTCTACGAGCAGTACTTC
TRBJ2-1	.	.	TRBV5-6	CASSSAISYNEQFF	TGTGCCAGCAGCTCTGCGATCTCCTACAATGAGCAGTTCTTC
TRBJ2-5	few	.	TRBV7-9	CASTPTDTQETQYF	TGTGCCAGCACCCCCACGGACACTCAAGAGACCCAGTACTTC
TRBJ2-5	.	.	TRBV5-1	CASSPSVVGSETQYF	TGCGCCAGCAGCCCCTCAGTTGTGGGCAGTGAGACCCAGTACTTC
TRBJ2-3	.	.	TRBV4-1	CASSQDASTRTDTQYF	TGCGCCAGCAGCCAAGACGCGTCCACCCGCACAGATACGCAGTATTTT
TRBJ2-7	.	TRBD1	TRBV5-5	CASSFRDRSSYKQYF	TGTGCCAGCAGCTTCCGGGACAGGAGCTCCTACAAGCAGTACTTC
TRBJ2-1	few	TRBD1	TRBV20-1	CSARDIDRVGNEQFF	TGCAGTGCTAGGGATATCGACAGGGTCGGGAATGAGCAGTTCTTC
TRBJ2-3	.	TRBD2	TRBV7-9	CASSPGLADQYF	TGTGCCAGCAGTCCCGGACTAGCGGACCAGTATTTT
TRBJ2-3	.	.	TRBV5-1	CASSLLDSSQPLDTQYF	TGCGCCAGCAGCTTGCTGGATTCAAGCCAACCCTTAGATACGCAGTATTTT
TRBJ2-5	.	TRBD2	TRBV20-1	CSASPNPLGLAGGETQYF	TGCAGTGCTAGTCCTAATCCCCTAGGACTAGCGGGAGGGGAGACCCAGTACTTC
TRBJ1-1	many	.	TRBV21-1	CASSKVGGTGGVGTEAFF	TGTGCCAGCAGCAAAGTGGGCGGGACAGGGGGAGTAGGCACTGAAGCTTTCTTT
TRBJ2-7	.	.	TRBV29-1	CSVELGETVSYEQYF	TGCAGCGTCGAACTGGGCGAGACAGTCTCCTACGAGCAGTACTTC
TRBJ2-1	many	.	TRBV6-6	CASRGWDNEQFF	TGTGCCAGCAGAGGGTGGGACAATGAGCAGTTCTTC
TRBJ2-1	many	TRBD2	TRBV6-5	CASSSTSGTVDEQFF	TGTGCCAGCAGTTCCACTAGCGGGACTGTCGATGAGCAGTTCTTC
TRBJ2-7	few	.	TRBV29-1	CSVSSMGQSYEQYF	TGCAGCGTCTCAAGCATGGGGCAATCCTACGAGCAGTACTTC
TRBJ1-5	many	TRBD1	TRBV12-3/TRBV12-4	CASSFGLGTGNQPQHF	TGTGCCAGCAGTTTTGGCCTGGGGACAGGGAATCAGCCCCAGCATTTT
TRBJ2-1	many	.	TRBV20-1	CSARDKGSSYNEQFF	TGCAGTGCTAGAGATAAGGGTTCTTCCTACAATGAGCAGTTCTTC
TRBJ2-7	few	.	TRBV9	CASSVESSSYEQYF	TGTGCCAGCAGCGTAGAATCGAGCTCCTACGAGCAGTACTTC
TRBJ2-1	.	.	TRBV9	CASNREGVAYNEQFF	TGTGCCAGCAACCGAGAAGGGGTGGCCTACAATGAGCAGTTCTTC
TRBJ2-5	few	.	TRBV7-3	CASSLRGLLGPGETQYF	TGTGCCAGCAGCTTACGAGGTCTCCTGGGGCCCGGAGAGACCCAGTACTTC
TRBJ2-7	.	.	TRBV20-1	CSARDPGWSSYEQYF	TGCAGTGCTAGAGATCCAGGGTGGAGCTCCTACGAGCAGTACTTC
TRBJ1-1	.	TRBD1	TRBV7-9	CASSGRTGENTEAFF	TGTGCCAGCAGCGGACGGACAGGTGAGAACACTGAAGCTTTCTTT
TRBJ2-1	few	.	TRBV12-3/TRBV12-4	CASEGQGPDEQFF	TGTGCCAGTGAGGGGCAGGGGCCCGATGAGCAGTTCTTC
TRBJ2-3	few	.	TRBV14	CASSTSTDTQYF	TGTGCCAGCAGTACTAGCACAGATACGCAGTATTTT
TRBJ2-7	.	.	TRBV4-1	CASSQFMSQSYEQYF	TGCGCCAGCAGCCAATTCATGAGCCAGAGCTACGAGCAGTACTTC
TRBJ2-5	.	.	TRBV6-5	CASSSPGGGETQYF	TGTGCCAGCAGTTCCCCGGGTGGGGGGGAGACCCAGTACTTC
TRBJ2-1	once	.	TRBV5-5	CASSSSANEQFF	TGTGCCAGCAGCTCCTCGGCCAATGAGCAGTTCTTC
TRBJ2-2	.	.	TRBV4-2	CASSQDNSNTGELFF	TGTGCCAGCAGCCAAGATAATTCGAACACCGGGGAGCTGTTTTTT
TRBJ2-3	few	.	TRBV29-1	CSVEEVRVGTDTQYF	TGCAGCGTTGAAGAGGTCAGGGTTGGCACAGATACGCAGTATTTT
TRBJ2-7	.	.	TRBV4-1	CASSQEKFSGYEQYF	TGCGCCAGCAGCCAAGAGAAGTTCAGCGGCTACGAGCAGTACTTC
TRBJ2-2	many	TRBD1	TRBV29-1	CSATAGQGVGTGELFF	TGCAGCGCAACAGCCGGACAGGGCGTGGGCACCGGGGAGCTGTTTTTT
TRBJ2-2	.	TRBD2	TRBV7-3	CASSYIAGGSTGELFF	TGTGCCAGCAGCTATATAGCGGGAGGCTCCACCGGGGAGCTGTTTTTT
TRBJ2-5	few	.	TRBV7-8	CASSFRGKQETQYF	TGTGCCAGCAGCTTCCGGGGGAAACAAGAGACCCAGTACTTC
TRBJ2-3	.	TRBD2	TRBV12-3/TRBV12-4	CASTGGTQRTDTQYF	TGTGCCAGCACCGGGGGGACTCAGCGCACAGATACGCAGTATTTT
TRBJ2-7	many	TRBD1	TRBV3-1	CASSQVFEPDRGSYEQYF	TGTGCCAGCAGCCAAGTCTTCGAACCAGACAGGGGATCCTACGAGCAGTACTTC
TRBJ2-5	.	TRBD2	TRBV5-1	CASSLGWTSSETQYF	TGCGCCAGCAGCTTGGGTTGGACTAGCTCGGAGACCCAGTACTTC
TRBJ2-7	few	TRBD2	TRBV20-1	CSAPGLAGAISYEQYF	TGCAGTGCTCCGGGACTAGCGGGAGCAATTTCCTACGAGCAGTACTTC
TRBJ2-4	.	.	TRBV4-3	CASSQDLAREVENIQYF	TGCGCCAGCAGCCAAGATTTAGCGAGGGAAGTAGAAAACATTCAGTACTTC
TRBJ2-3	few	TRBD2	TRBV2	CASSEFLAGGVRDTQYF	TGTGCCAGCAGTGAATTTCTCGCGGGAGGCGTGAGAGATACGCAGTATTTT
TRBJ2-1	.	TRBD2	TRBV4-1	CASSHRGGTSYNEQFF	TGCGCCAGCAGCCACCGGGGGGGCACATCCTACAATGAGCAGTTCTTC
TRBJ2-7	many	.	TRBV6-2/TRBV6-3	CAGAYGTLYEQYF	TGTGCCGGGGCATACGGGACCCTTTACGAGCAGTACTTC